A single T cell receptor beta chain is shown here with its context. Its target is unknown. Researchers amplified the TCR beta CDR3 regions from RNA transcripts. HTBI primers were employed in a first-round RT-PCR of the TCR CDR3. TCRdb independently ran MiXCR on the multiplex PCR reads; one entry per CDR3 protein. The table shows some 400,000 distinct CDR3 sequences, with roughly 13% occurring only once. These data are taken from a study of T cells in Graves' hyperthyroidism and ophthalmopathy. Study-wide points: In the blood, most expanded thyroid clonotypes above 0.001 appeared as well.

Sequencing input: blood. The clonotype originates from a man aged 30 to 45 with Graves' hyperthyroidism that later progressed to Graves' ophthalmopathy.

CDR3 sequence reads: CASSQVLRGTGREKLFF. The CDR3, as DNA: TGCGCCAGCAGCCAAGTCCTGAGGGGGACAGGGCGGGAAAAACTGTTTTTT. This chain links TRBV4-1 with TRBJ1-4; 9 bases align to TRBD1. CDR3 length: 17 residues. Trimming removed 1 base from V and 8 bases from J; junction bases left unmatched: 11. Looked up from germline, CDR1 is MGHRA and CDR2 is YSYEKL.